The 21 T cell receptor beta chains below come from one sample, sequenced in a study of vaccination effects on CD4 cells after COVID-19. In the ViraFEST assay, antigen-specific CD4+ clonotypes were identified by expansion after peptide-pool stimulation. At the end of about 10 days of culture, CD4+ T cells were isolated. The individual was infected with SARS-CoV-2 between March and December 2020, as confirmed by PCR. Each participant received a vaccine that was either BNT162b2 or mRNA-1273, given as two doses. Here immunoSEQ multiplex PCR was the method, and the copy in TCRdb shows in-frame clones only, minus some. The sample carries roughly 15,000 clones, 76% recorded once. These receptors' antigens are unknown. The sequenced sample was CD4+ T cells from PBMCs cultured with SARS-CoV-2 spike peptides, obtained after COVID-19 vaccination. These receptors all stem from a human donor who had a prior SARS-CoV-2 infection.

The chain recombines TRBV6-1 with TRBJ2-4; 9 bases are shared with TRBD1. CDR3 length: 16 residues. CDR1 is MNHNS and CDR2 is SASEGT in the germline V gene. V gave up 2 bases and J gave up 7 bases; unmatched junction bases: 9. CDR3 in DNA: TGTGCCAGCAGTGAAATCGGGGACAGGGAGGCCAACATTCAGTACTTC. The encoded protein is CASSEIGDREANIQYF.

The rearrangement links TRBV3-1 (or the pseudogene TRBV3-2) to TRBJ2-7; no reliable D call. The CDR3 is made up of 14 amino acids. V was trimmed by 0 bases and J by 6 bases, leaving 12 bases between them. The germline CDR1 and CDR2 sequences are LGHDT and YNNKEL (reference sequence). The CDR3 is CASSQDMNMAEQYF. In nucleotides, the CDR3 is TGTGCCAGCAGCCAAGACATGAATATGGCCGAGCAGTACTTC.

The rearrangement joins TRBV19 to TRBJ1-6; 9 bases line up with TRBD1. J gave up 10 bases and V 4 bases, and 5 bases lay outside the gene matches. The CDR3 spans 14 residues. CDR1 is LNHDA and CDR2 is SQIVND in the germline V gene (reference sequence). The CDR3 here is CASSRDRDPSPLHF. Here the CDR3 DNA reads TGTGCCAGTAGTAGGGACAGGGATCCCTCACCCCTCCACTTT.

The J gene is TRBJ1-2, the V gene TRBV18; TRBD1 agrees at 12 bases. With V trimmed by 3 bases and J by 8 bases, 4 bases remained unmatched. Per the germline V gene, CDR1 is KGHSH and CDR2 is LQKENI. CDR3 length: 14 amino acids. The CDR3 region is CASSPGDRGRGYTF. In nucleotides, the CDR3 is TGTGCCAGCTCACCGGGGGACAGGGGGCGAGGCTACACCTTC.

This clone is labeled as medium-sized (0.01 to 0.1%). The chain carries TRBV5-5 and TRBJ1-1; D perhaps matches TRBD1 (5 bases). The V gene's germline CDR1 is SGHKS and CDR2 YYEKEE (reference sequence). V was cut by 0 bases and J by 4 bases, with 13 bases left in between. The CDR3 totals 15 residues. The CDR3 sequence: CASSLEWGGGTEAFF. The CDR3 DNA reads as TGTGCCAGCAGCTTGGAATGGGGCGGGGGCACTGAAGCTTTCTTT.

The chain combines TRBV5-3 with TRBJ1-5, with TRBD1 as a possible D gene (6 bases). TRBV5-3 counts as an open reading frame of uncertain function. V gave up 5 bases and J gave up 2 bases, with 17 bases separating them. CDR3 length equals 16 residues. Here the CDR3 reads CARREPGAVGNQPQHF. CDR3 sequence (DNA): TGTGCCAGAAGGGAGCCAGGGGCGGTTGGCAATCAGCCCCAGCATTTT.

The chain is built from TRBV18 and TRBJ2-7; no definite D call. The ends were cut back, 4 bases at V and 6 bases at J, with 16 bases in the middle. Looked up from germline, CDR1 is KGHSH and CDR2 is LQKENI. The CDR3 sequence is 14 residues long. CDR3 in amino acids: CASSLTATTSEQYF. CDR3 nucleotides: TGTGCCAGCTCACTCACCGCGACGACGAGCGAGCAGTACTTC.

This sequence joins TRBV4-2 and TRBJ2-1; 8 nucleotides agree with TRBD2. This CDR3 is built from 14 residues. The trim removed 0 bases at V and 9 bases at J, leaving 4 bases unmatched. Germline V gene data show CDR1 as LGHNA and CDR2 as YNFKEQ. The CDR3 spells CASSQDRSGGEQFF. For the CDR3, the DNA is TGTGCCAGCAGCCAAGATCGAAGCGGGGGTGAGCAGTTCTTC.

The chain joins TRBV19 to TRBJ1-2; D might be TRBD1 (6 bases). The germline CDR1 and CDR2 sequences are LNHDA and SQIVND (reference sequence). The CDR3 totals 15 residues. Deletions cut 3 bases from V and 3 bases from J, with 14 bases between. CDR3 sequence: CASSIVGGPYYGYTF. The CDR3 DNA is TGTGCCAGTAGTATTGTTGGGGGGCCCTACTATGGCTACACCTTC. Full variable domain (missing parts from reference TRBV19 and TRBJ1-2): DGGITQSPKYLFRKEGQNVTLSCEQNLNHDAMYWYRQDPGQGLRLIYYSQIVNDFQKGDIAEGYSVSREKKESFPLTVTSAQKNPTAFYLCASSIVGGPYYGYTFGSGTRLTVV.

In this sample, this clone turned up a few times. The CDR3 DNA reads as TGTGCCAGCAGCCCACAGGGGGCCTCCGCCGAGCAGTACTTC. Residues: CASSPQGASAEQYF. The chain links TRBV9 to TRBJ2-7; 9 nucleotides align to TRBD1. The CDR3 sequence is 14 residues long. The germline V gene encodes CDR1 SGDLS and CDR2 YYNGEE. Trimming took 4 bases from V and 6 from J; bases not matched to a gene: 8.

V and J are TRBV7-2 and TRBJ1-3, with D possibly matching TRBD1 (6 bases). Germline V CDR1 and CDR2: SGHTA, FQGNSA. The CDR3 spans 14 residues. Trimming pared 5 bases from V and 2 bases from J, leaving 10 bases between. The CDR3 DNA reads TGTGCCAGCAGCCAAGGGGGGACTGGAAACACCATATATTTT. It yields the protein CASSQGGTGNTIYF.

This chain links TRBV11-3 with TRBJ1-1; D ambiguous. The CDR3 extends over 13 amino acids. The germline V and J ends were trimmed by 1 base and 1 base, with 4 bases remaining between them. Germline values: CDR1 SGHNT, CDR2 YENEEA. DNA for the CDR3: TGTGCCAGCAGCTTAGTTCCGAACACTGAAGCTTTCTTT. It translates to CASSLVPNTEAFF.

The V and J genes are TRBV11-2 and TRBJ1-6, with unresolved D. The CDR3 extends over 17 amino acids. Germline-derived CDR1 and CDR2 are SGHAT and FQNNGV. V lost 6 bases and J 0 bases, leaving 15 bases between the germline ends. This CDR3 reads CASRPRTDVSYNSPLHF. The CDR3 region has the DNA TGTGCCAGCAGGCCCCGTACAGATGTCTCCTATAATTCACCCCTCCACTTT.

This chain uses TRBV7-9 with TRBJ2-5; D may match TRBD1 or TRBD2 (6 bases each). Germline lookup yields CDR1 SEHNR and CDR2 FQNEAQ (reference sequence). CDR3 length equals 15 residues. With 3 bases removed from V and 5 bases from J, the gap between germline ends came to 16 bases. CDR3 DNA sequence: TGTGCCAGCAGCTTCTTACAAGGGGGGCCGGAGACCCAGTACTTC. It encodes CASSFLQGGPETQYF.

The chain recombines TRBV5-1 with TRBJ1-4; D is unresolved. V dropped 1 base and J dropped 3 bases, with 10 bases sitting between them. The CDR3 loop spans 15 amino acids. CDR1 and CDR2 from the germline V gene are SGHRS and YFSETQ. CDR3 bases: TGCGCCAGCAGCTTGTTGGGGTCTGCTAATGAAAAACTGTTTTTT. It yields the protein CASSLLGSANEKLFF.

The gene calls are TRBV5-6 and TRBJ2-1; TRBD2 matches at 14 bases. CDR1 is SGHDT, CDR2 YYEEEE, per germline. The CDR3 spans 19 residues. V dropped 4 bases and J dropped 5; count of bases not matched to a gene: 14. The DNA for the CDR3 is TGTGCCAGCAGCCAAACGACTAGCGGGAGGGCCTCAGCGGACAATGAGCAGTTCTTC. This translates into CASSQTTSGRASADNEQFF.

The V gene is TRBV11-3, the J gene TRBJ1-1; D may be TRBD1 (5 bases). Per the germline V gene, CDR1 is SGHNT and CDR2 is YENEEA. V was trimmed by 5 bases and J by 3 bases, leaving 10 bases between them. CDR3 size: 13 residues. The CDR3 DNA sequence: TGTGCCAGCAGCGCAGAGGGGTACACTGAAGCTTTCTTT. Amino acid sequence: CASSAEGYTEAFF. Drawing the rest from reference TRBV11-3 and TRBJ1-1, the complete variable domain is EAGVVQSPRYKIIEKKQPVAFWCNPISGHNTLYWYLQNLGQGPELLIRYENEEAVDDSQLPKDRFSAERLKGVDSTLKIQPAELGDSAVYLCASSAEGYTEAFFGQGTRLTVV.

The gene calls are TRBV20-1 and TRBJ2-1; TRBD2 might be the D (6 bases). V lost 3 bases and J 7 bases, leaving 13 bases between the germline ends. Germline V lookup: CDR1 DFQATT, CDR2 SNEGSKA (reference sequence). The CDR3 is made up of 13 amino acids. CDR3: CSASLLAGNEQFF. The CDR3 nucleotides read TGCAGTGCTAGTTTACTAGCAGGAAATGAGCAGTTCTTC.

The chain joins TRBV5-1 to TRBJ2-5, with 10 bases fitting TRBD1. Germline V gives CDR1 SGHRS, CDR2 YFSETQ. This CDR3 is 15 amino acids long. V was clipped by 2 bases and J by 5 bases; unmatched bases: 6. The CDR3 loop reads CASSLATGGSETQYF. CDR3 in DNA: TGCGCCAGCAGCTTAGCGACAGGGGGCAGCGAGACCCAGTACTTC.

The chain carries TRBV11-3 and TRBJ1-1; D remains ambiguous. This CDR3 is built from 14 residues. V was pared by 3 bases and J by 1 base, with 9 bases between. Per the germline V gene, CDR1 is SGHNT and CDR2 is YENEEA. Here the CDR3 DNA reads TGTGCCAGCAGCTTCTACCAGAAGAACACTGAAGCTTTCTTT. This gives the protein CASSFYQKNTEAFF.

The chain joins TRBV2 to TRBJ2-5; 12 positions match TRBD1. CDR1 SNHLY and CDR2 FYNNEI come from the germline V gene. The J segment lost 12 bases and the V segment lost 8 bases, leaving 10 bases of the junction unmatched. This CDR3 region has 13 residues. The CDR3 DNA follows: TGTGCCAGCGGGGACAGGGGGCGCGGTATTAAGTACTTC. It codes for CASGDRGRGIKYF. Variable domain in full (rest from reference TRBV2 and TRBJ2-5): EPEVTQTPSHQVTQMGQEVILRCVPISNHLYFYWYRQILGQKVEFLVSFYNNEISEKSEIFDDQFSVERPDGSNFTLKIRSTKLEDSAMYFCASGDRGRGIKYFGPGTRLLVL.